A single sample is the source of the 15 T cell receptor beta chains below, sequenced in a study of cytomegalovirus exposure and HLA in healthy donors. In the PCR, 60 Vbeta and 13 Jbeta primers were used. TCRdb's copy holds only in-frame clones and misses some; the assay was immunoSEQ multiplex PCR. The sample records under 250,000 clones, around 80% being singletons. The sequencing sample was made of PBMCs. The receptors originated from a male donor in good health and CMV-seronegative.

DNA of the CDR3: TGTGCCACCAGCAGACCGGGACTAGCGGGGGGCTACGAGGAGCAGTACTTC. Amino acids: CATSRPGLAGGYEEQYF. This chain connects TRBV15 to TRBJ2-5; TRBD2 aligns across 15 bases. Trimming took 2 bases from V and 11 from J; bases not matched to a gene: 12. The length of the CDR3 is 17 residues. From germline, CDR1 is LNHNV and CDR2 YYDKDF (reference sequence).

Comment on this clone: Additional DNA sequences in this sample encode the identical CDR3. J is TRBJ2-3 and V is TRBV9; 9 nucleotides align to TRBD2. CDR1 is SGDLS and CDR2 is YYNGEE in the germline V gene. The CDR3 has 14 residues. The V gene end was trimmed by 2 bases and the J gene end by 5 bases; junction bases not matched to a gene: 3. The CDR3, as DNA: TGTGCCAGCAGCGTTAGCGGGAGAGAAGATACGCAGTATTTT. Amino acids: CASSVSGREDTQYF.

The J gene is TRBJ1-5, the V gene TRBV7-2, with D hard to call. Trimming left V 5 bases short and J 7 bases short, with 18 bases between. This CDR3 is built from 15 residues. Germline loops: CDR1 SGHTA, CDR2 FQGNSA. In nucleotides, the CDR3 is TGTGCCAGCAGCCCAATCTCGGGTACGAAACAGCCCCAGCATTTT. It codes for CASSPISGTKQPQHF.

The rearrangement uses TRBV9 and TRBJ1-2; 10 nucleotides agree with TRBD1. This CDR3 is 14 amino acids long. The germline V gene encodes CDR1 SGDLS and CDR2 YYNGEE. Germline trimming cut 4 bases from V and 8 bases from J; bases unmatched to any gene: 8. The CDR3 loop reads CASSPRQGAGGYTF. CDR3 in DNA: TGTGCCAGCAGCCCAAGACAGGGGGCAGGAGGCTACACCTTC. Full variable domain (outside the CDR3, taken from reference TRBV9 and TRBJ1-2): DSGVTQTPKHLITATGQRVTLRCSPRSGDLSVYWYQQSLDQGLQFLIQYYNGEERAKGNILERFSAQQFPDLHSELNLSSLELGDSALYFCASSPRQGAGGYTFGSGTRLTVV.

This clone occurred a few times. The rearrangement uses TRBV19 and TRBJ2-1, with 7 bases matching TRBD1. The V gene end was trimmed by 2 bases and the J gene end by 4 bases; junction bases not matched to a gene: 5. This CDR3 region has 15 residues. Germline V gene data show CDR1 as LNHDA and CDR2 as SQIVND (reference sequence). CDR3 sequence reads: CASSIRAGGYNEQFF. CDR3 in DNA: TGTGCCAGTAGTATACGTGCAGGGGGATACAATGAGCAGTTCTTC.

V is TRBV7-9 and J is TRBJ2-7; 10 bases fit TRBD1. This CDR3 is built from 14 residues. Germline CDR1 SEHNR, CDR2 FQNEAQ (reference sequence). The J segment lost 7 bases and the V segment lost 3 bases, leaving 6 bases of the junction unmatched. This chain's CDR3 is CASSFGGTGDEQYF. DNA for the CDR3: TGTGCCAGCAGCTTTGGTGGGACAGGGGATGAGCAGTACTTC.

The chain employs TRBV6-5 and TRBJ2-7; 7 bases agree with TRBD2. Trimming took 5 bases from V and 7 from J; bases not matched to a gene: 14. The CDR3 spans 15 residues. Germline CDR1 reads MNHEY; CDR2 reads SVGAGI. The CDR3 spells CASSLFGTKLEEQYF. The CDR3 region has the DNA TGTGCCAGCAGTCTTTTCGGGACTAAATTGGAAGAGCAGTACTTC.

CDR3 amino acids: CASSFTSGVSGEQYF. The CDR3 DNA reads TGTGCCAGCAGCTTTACTAGCGGGGTCTCGGGGGAGCAGTACTTC. This chain joins TRBV11-2 and TRBJ2-7, with 10 bases aligning to TRBD2. The trim removed 3 bases at V and 7 bases at J, leaving 9 bases unmatched. Germline V lookup: CDR1 SGHAT, CDR2 FQNNGV. This CDR3 comprises 15 residues.

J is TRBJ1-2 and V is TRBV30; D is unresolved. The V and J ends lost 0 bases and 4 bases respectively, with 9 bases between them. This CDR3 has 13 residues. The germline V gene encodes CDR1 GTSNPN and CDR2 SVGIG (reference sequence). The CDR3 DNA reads TGTGCCTGGAGTGTACCGGTAACCTATGGCTACACCTTC. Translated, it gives CAWSVPVTYGYTF.

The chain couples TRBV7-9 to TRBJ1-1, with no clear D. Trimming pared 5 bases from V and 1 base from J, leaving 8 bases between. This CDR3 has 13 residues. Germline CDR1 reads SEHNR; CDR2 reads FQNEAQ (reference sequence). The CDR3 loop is CASSTPGNTEAFF. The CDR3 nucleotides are TGTGCCAGCAGCACTCCCGGGAACACTGAAGCTTTCTTT.

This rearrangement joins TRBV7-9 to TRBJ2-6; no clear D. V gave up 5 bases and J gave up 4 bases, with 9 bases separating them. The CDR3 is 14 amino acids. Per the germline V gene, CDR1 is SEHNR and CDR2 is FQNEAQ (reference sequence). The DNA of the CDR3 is TGTGCCAGCAGCATTCTACGGGGGGCCAACGTCCTGACTTTC. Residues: CASSILRGANVLTF.

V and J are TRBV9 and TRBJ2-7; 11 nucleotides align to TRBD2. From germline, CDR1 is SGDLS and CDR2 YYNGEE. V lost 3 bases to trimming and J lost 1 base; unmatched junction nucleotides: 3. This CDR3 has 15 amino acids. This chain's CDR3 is CASSALAGESYEQYF. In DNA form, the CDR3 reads TGTGCCAGCAGCGCACTAGCGGGGGAATCCTACGAGCAGTACTTC.

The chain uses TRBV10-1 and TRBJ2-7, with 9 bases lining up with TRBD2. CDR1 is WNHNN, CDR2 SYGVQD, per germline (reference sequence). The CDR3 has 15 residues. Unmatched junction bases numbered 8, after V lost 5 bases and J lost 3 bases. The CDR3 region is CASSPNSGGRYEQYF. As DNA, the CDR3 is TGCGCCAGCAGTCCTAATAGCGGGGGACGCTACGAGCAGTACTTC.

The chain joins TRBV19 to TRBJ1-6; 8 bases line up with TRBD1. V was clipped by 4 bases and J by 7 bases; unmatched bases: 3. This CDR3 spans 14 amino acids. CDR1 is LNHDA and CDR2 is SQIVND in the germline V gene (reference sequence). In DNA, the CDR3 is TGTGCCAGTAGTACAACAGGGGGAAATTCACCCCTCCACTTT. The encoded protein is CASSTTGGNSPLHF. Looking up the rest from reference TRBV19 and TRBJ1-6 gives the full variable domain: DGGITQSPKYLFRKEGQNVTLSCEQNLNHDAMYWYRQDPGQGLRLIYYSQIVNDFQKGDIAEGYSVSREKKESFPLTVTSAQKNPTAFYLCASSTTGGNSPLHFGNGTRLTVT.

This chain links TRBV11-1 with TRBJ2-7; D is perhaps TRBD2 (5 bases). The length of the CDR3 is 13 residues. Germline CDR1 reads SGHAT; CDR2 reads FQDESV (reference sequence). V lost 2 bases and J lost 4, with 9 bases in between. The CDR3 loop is CASSLLRGYEQYF. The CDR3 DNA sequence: TGTGCCAGCAGCTTACTCCGGGGATACGAGCAGTACTTC.